The sample holds many counts of the clone carrying this T cell receptor beta chain. Healthy Caucasians, and only they, were the donors. The data stem from a study of identical twins. TCRdb re-called the 5' RACE reads through MiXCR, storing one row per CDR3 protein. The table has about 520,000 distinct CDR3 sequences, roughly a fifth seen once. The CDR3 is made up of 16 amino acids. Germline V gene data show CDR1 as DFQATT and CDR2 as SNEGSKA (reference sequence). V was clipped by 4 bases and J by 2 bases; unmatched bases: 9. This sample also appeared in a second study, on T cells expressing NK-cell markers.

Sequencing used CD4+ T cells sorted from blood. The V and J genes are TRBV20-1 and TRBJ2-2, with 8 bases aligning to TRBD2. The origin of this receptor is a woman aged 18-35 years in good health. The CDR3 sequence: CSAKSGSPTNTGELFF. CDR3 DNA: TGCAGTGCTAAGAGCGGGAGCCCTACAAACACCGGGGAGCTGTTTTTT.